The sequence of this T cell receptor beta chain was determined in a study of T cells in Graves' hyperthyroidism and ophthalmopathy. Only a few counts were recorded for this clonotype. The antigen remains unidentified. Using RNA transcripts as the source, TCR beta CDR3 regions were amplified. Using the HTBI primer set, a first-round RT-PCR was run on the TCR CDR3. TCRdb independently ran MiXCR on the multiplex PCR reads; one entry per CDR3 protein. Seen here are about 840,000 distinct CDR3 sequences, over 35% observed once, and the top ten hold approximately 10%. Study-wide results and limits: In the blood, most expanded thyroid clonotypes above 0.001 appeared as well.

Trimming took 5 bases from V and 6 from J; bases not matched to a gene: 7. Germline-derived CDR1 and CDR2 are MNHEY and SVGEGT. This CDR3 comprises 15 residues. This sequence joins TRBV6-2 or TRBV6-3 and TRBJ2-7, with 13 positions matching TRBD2. This TCR came from a man younger than 30 with Graves' hyperthyroidism. The specimen was blood. This CDR3 is CASSQGLAGVTEQYF. The CDR3 DNA sequence: TGTGCCAGCAGTCAAGGACTAGCGGGAGTTACCGAGCAGTACTTC.